A selection of T cell receptor beta chains follows, all from one sample in a study of PD-1 blockade in mismatch repair-deficient tumors. TCRdb's table, derived via immunoSEQ multiplex PCR, lists solely in-frame clones and lacks some. The data hold 30,000 to 40,000 clones, with around 80% observed a single time. This sample comprised PBMCs, obtained around 6 weeks after starting pembrolizumab. The receptors originated from an adult with mismatch repair-deficient cancer. The CDR3 runs from the conserved cysteine through the conserved F or W. The D gene is left open where the match is weak. Some rows have no size entry. The others give once, few or many, or a class for an expanded clone.

TRBV28,TRBD1,TRBJ1-3,.,TGTGCCAGCAGCGAAGTTTCGGGAAGGGGGCAAAACACCATATATTTT,CASSEVSGRGQNTIYF
TRBV9,.,TRBJ2-1,.,TGTGCCAGCAGCCCCTGGACTACCTACAATGAGCAGTTCTTC,CASSPWTTYNEQFF
TRBV6-5,TRBD2,TRBJ2-1,few,TGTGCCAGCAGTAAACCGGGACTAGACTACAATGAGCAGTTCTTC,CASSKPGLDYNEQFF
TRBV19,TRBD1,TRBJ1-1,.,TGTGCCAGTAGTTCCTGGGACAGGGGGCAGGGTAACACTGAAGCTTTCTTT,CASSSWDRGQGNTEAFF
TRBV4-1,TRBD1,TRBJ1-4,.,TGCGCCAGCAGCCACCACGGGACAGTGCTTTTTGAAAAACTGTTTTTT,CASSHHGTVLFEKLFF
TRBV30,.,TRBJ2-7,.,TGTGCCTGGAGTGTGGGGGACTTGTGGAGCTCCTACGAGCAGTACTTC,CAWSVGDLWSSYEQYF
TRBV18,TRBD1,TRBJ1-4,few,TGTGCCAGCTCCCCGGACAGGAATGAAAAACTGTTTTTT,CASSPDRNEKLFF
TRBV28,TRBD2,TRBJ2-5,.,TGTGCCAGCAGTTTATGGGGCCTAGCGGGTGTCCAAGAGACCCAGTACTTC,CASSLWGLAGVQETQYF
TRBV28,.,TRBJ1-4,.,TGTGCCAGCAGTCCCCAAGGGGCAACTAATGAAAAACTGTTTTTT,CASSPQGATNEKLFF
TRBV18,.,TRBJ1-3,.,TGTGCCAGCTCACCACCGCTAGGGCAGGGCTTGTTGGGAAACACCATATATTTT,CASSPPLGQGLLGNTIYF
TRBV29-1,.,TRBJ1-5,.,TGCAGCGTTGTAGTGGGAGGAAGCAATCAGCCCCAGCATTTT,CSVVVGGSNQPQHF
TRBV29-1,TRBD2,TRBJ2-7,.,TGCAGCGTTGAAGGTCGGAGGACTAGCGGCTACGAGCAGTACTTC,CSVEGRRTSGYEQYF
TRBV28,TRBD1,TRBJ2-7,.,TGTGCCAGCAAATGGACAGGGCAAACCTACGAGCAGTACTTC,CASKWTGQTYEQYF
TRBV7-6,.,TRBJ1-1,.,TGTGCCAGCAGCTTAGCAGTAGAGAACACTGAAGCTTTCTTT,CASSLAVENTEAFF
TRBV18,TRBD2,TRBJ2-5,.,TGTGCCAGCTCGCTAGCGGGAGGGAACCTACGTGAGCAGTACTTC,CASSLAGGNLREQYF
TRBV18,TRBD1,TRBJ1-1,.,TGTGCCAGCTCGGGACAGGCATCGAACACTGAAGCTTTCTTT,CASSGQASNTEAFF
TRBV19,TRBD2,TRBJ2-7,.,TGTGCCAGTCCTGGACTAGCGGAAACCTACGAGCAGTACTTC,CASPGLAETYEQYF
TRBV4-2,TRBD2,TRBJ2-6,.,TGTGCCAGCAGCCAAGTGGCGGGACTACCGAGCTCTGGGGCCAACGTCCTGACTTTC,CASSQVAGLPSSGANVLTF
TRBV28,.,TRBJ2-5,.,TGTGCCAGCAGCCTGAGGACAGAGGTCCAAGAGACCCAGTACTTC,CASSLRTEVQETQYF
TRBV5-1,.,TRBJ2-7,once,TGCGCCAGCAGCTTGGTCCCAGGGTCGTCCTACGAGCAGTACTTC,CASSLVPGSSYEQYF
TRBV5-1,.,TRBJ2-7,.,TGCGCCAGCAGCTTGAAGGGACTTTACGAGCAGTACTTC,CASSLKGLYEQYF
TRBV7-3,TRBD2,TRBJ2-2,.,TGTGCCAGCAGCTTAACGAATCTAGCGGGAGGGAACACCGGGGAGCTGTTTTTT,CASSLTNLAGGNTGELFF
TRBV5-1,TRBD1,TRBJ1-2,once,TGCGCCAGCAGCTTCACAGGGGAGGACTATGGCTACACCTTC,CASSFTGEDYGYTF
TRBV10-3,TRBD1,TRBJ2-3,.,TGTGCCATCAGGGACAGGGGTCCCGCAGATACGCAGTATTTT,CAIRDRGPADTQYF
TRBV7-2,TRBD2,TRBJ2-1,few,TGTGCCAGCAGCTTCGGGCTAGCGGGTAACAATGAGCAGTTCTTC,CASSFGLAGNNEQFF
TRBV5-6,TRBD1,TRBJ2-1,.,TGTGCCAGCAGCCATTATCAGGGGGCTGGCTACAATGAGCAGTTCTTC,CASSHYQGAGYNEQFF
TRBV7-3,.,TRBJ1-2,.,TGTGCCAGCAGCTTAGGCGGAGGGATAGGCTACACCTTC,CASSLGGGIGYTF
TRBV5-1,.,TRBJ1-2,.,TGCGCCAGCAGCTTGCAGCGAGCCTATGGCTACACCTTC,CASSLQRAYGYTF
TRBV19,.,TRBJ2-1,.,TGTGCCAGTAGTATAGTCCCTAGAGACTACAATGAGCAGTTCTTC,CASSIVPRDYNEQFF
TRBV9,TRBD1,TRBJ1-1,.,TGTGCCAGCAGCGTAGTTCCAGGGGGGAACACTGAAGCTTTCTTT,CASSVVPGGNTEAFF
TRBV9,TRBD1,TRBJ2-5,few,TGTGCCAGCAGCGAGGTCCCCGGACAGGGGGCGGAGACCCAGTACTTC,CASSEVPGQGAETQYF
TRBV4-2,TRBD2,TRBJ2-3,.,TGTGCCAGCAGCCCGACTAGCGGGAGCGATACGCAGTATTTT,CASSPTSGSDTQYF
TRBV7-2,TRBD2,TRBJ2-1,.,TGTGCCAGTCTGTTAGCGGGAGGGTACAATGAGCAGTTCTTC,CASLLAGGYNEQFF
TRBV6-4,TRBD2,TRBJ2-7,once,TGTGCCAGCAGTGACCCACAGCGGGAGAGCGCCTACGAGCAGTACTTC,CASSDPQRESAYEQYF
TRBV27,.,TRBJ2-7,few,TGTGCCAGCAGTTCGTCCTACGAGCAGTACTTC,CASSSSYEQYF
TRBV28,TRBD2,TRBJ2-1,.,TGTGCCAGTTTCACGGGAGGGCCACGCAATGAGCAGTTCTTC,CASFTGGPRNEQFF
TRBV18,TRBD1,TRBJ2-7,.,TGTGCCAGCTCACCAGTTAGGGGGCTCTCCTACGAGCAGTACTTC,CASSPVRGLSYEQYF
TRBV5-6,TRBD1,TRBJ1-2,.,TGTGCCAGCAGCTGGGACAGGCACACCTATGGCTACACCTTC,CASSWDRHTYGYTF
TRBV11-2,TRBD2,TRBJ2-4,.,TGTGCCAGCAGCTTGGCGTGGGAGGGAAACATTCAGTACTTC,CASSLAWEGNIQYF
TRBV19,TRBD2,TRBJ2-3,.,TGTGCCAGTACGACGGGAGGTTCCACAGATACGCAGTATTTT,CASTTGGSTDTQYF
TRBV6-1,TRBD1,TRBJ2-7,.,TGTGCCAGCAGTGAAGTGACAGGGGCAAACTACGAGCAGTACTTC,CASSEVTGANYEQYF
TRBV5-1,TRBD2,TRBJ2-7,.,TGCGCCAGCAGCTCAGGACTAGCGTTTAACGAGCAGTACTTC,CASSSGLAFNEQYF
TRBV13,.,TRBJ1-5,.,TGTGCCAGCAGCTTAGCCAGTGGCAATCAGCCCCAGCATTTT,CASSLASGNQPQHF
TRBV19,.,TRBJ1-1,.,TGTGCCAGTAGTACGACAGGATGGAACACTGAAGCTTTCTTT,CASSTTGWNTEAFF
TRBV5-1,TRBD2,TRBJ2-7,few,TGCGCCAGCAGCTTGTCCAGCGGGGCCTCCTACGAGCAGTACTTC,CASSLSSGASYEQYF
TRBV7-3,TRBD1,TRBJ2-1,.,TGTGCCAGCAGCTTTAGGGGACAGGGGCCCAATGAGCAGTTCTTC,CASSFRGQGPNEQFF
TRBV6-6,TRBD2,TRBJ2-3,.,TGTGCCAGCAGAACAGGACTAGCGGGAGCAGATACGCAGTATTTT,CASRTGLAGADTQYF
TRBV7-2,TRBD1,TRBJ2-2,.,TGTGCCAGCAGCTCAGCGACAGGGACGGTGTCCGGGGAGCTGTTTTTT,CASSSATGTVSGELFF
TRBV6-5,.,TRBJ1-2,.,TGTGCCAGCAGTTATACGACTTCCGGGGCCGACAGGGGCTACACCTTC,CASSYTTSGADRGYTF
TRBV9,TRBD1,TRBJ1-1,.,TGTGCCAGCAGGCCCGGGACAGGGGGAGGGAGCACTGAAGCTTTCTTT,CASRPGTGGGSTEAFF
TRBV19,TRBD1,TRBJ2-7,.,TGTGCCAGTAGTGGGCGTGGGGACAGGGGGCTGTACGAGCAGTACTTC,CASSGRGDRGLYEQYF
TRBV15,TRBD1,TRBJ1-4,.,TGTGCCACCAGCAGACCAGGGACAGTCAATGAAAAACTGTTTTTT,CATSRPGTVNEKLFF
TRBV7-3,TRBD2,TRBJ2-1,few,TGTGCCAGCAGCCAGGGACTAGCGGAGTACAATGAGCAGTTCTTC,CASSQGLAEYNEQFF
TRBV7-7,TRBD2,TRBJ2-2,.,TGTGCTAGCAGCTTAGATGCTAGCGGGAGGCAGAACACCGGGGAGCTGTTTTTT,CASSLDASGRQNTGELFF